Following are 3 T cell receptor beta chains from one sample sequenced in a study of metastatic and nonmetastatic thyroid tumors. TCRdb re-called the PCR reads via MiXCR. In the table there are under 20,000 clones, 29% of which are singletons. There were no patients who had received any treatment before thyroid surgery. Sequenced: tumor tissue. The receptors were gathered from a male donor with papillary thyroid cancer or a benign thyroid nodule (not recorded which). Some clones in this sample may be carry-over from other donors' samples.

The chain carries TRBV2 and TRBJ1-2; D is uncertain. V lost 6 bases and J lost 10, with 18 bases in between. Germline lookup yields CDR1 SNHLY and CDR2 FYNNEI. The CDR3 spans 13 residues. This chain's CDR3 is CASRSEGSYSYTF. The CDR3 nucleotides read TGTGCCAGCAGGTCGGAAGGGAGCTATTCCTACACCTTC.

This clone has a count of ten or more. The genes are TRBV5-4 and TRBJ1-2; possibly TRBD1 for D (6 bases). V lost 6 bases and J 0 bases, leaving 15 bases between the germline ends. CDR1 and CDR2 from the germline V gene are SGHNT and YYREEE (reference sequence). The CDR3 is made up of 15 amino acids. This CDR3 is CASTYGGTSNYGYTF. CDR3 nucleotide sequence: TGTGCCAGCACCTATGGGGGCACTTCTAACTATGGCTACACCTTC.

This clone was recorded a few times. The CDR3 DNA is TGTGCCAGCAGTAGGGGACAGGGGTTTGGCTACACCTTC. This translates into CASSRGQGFGYTF. The J gene is TRBJ1-2, the V gene TRBV28, with 10 bases fitting TRBD1. The CDR3 has 13 amino acids. J gave up 7 bases and V 5 bases, and 4 bases lay outside the gene matches. Germline loops: CDR1 MDHEN, CDR2 SYDVKM.